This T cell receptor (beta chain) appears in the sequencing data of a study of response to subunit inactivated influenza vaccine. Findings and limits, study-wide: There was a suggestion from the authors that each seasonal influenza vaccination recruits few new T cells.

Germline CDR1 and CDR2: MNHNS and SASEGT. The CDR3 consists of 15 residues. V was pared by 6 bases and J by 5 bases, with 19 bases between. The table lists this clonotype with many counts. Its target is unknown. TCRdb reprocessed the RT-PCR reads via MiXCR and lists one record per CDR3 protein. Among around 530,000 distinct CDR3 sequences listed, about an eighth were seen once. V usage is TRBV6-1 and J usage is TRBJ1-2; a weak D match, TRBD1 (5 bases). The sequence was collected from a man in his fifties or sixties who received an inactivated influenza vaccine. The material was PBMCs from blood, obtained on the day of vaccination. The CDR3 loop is CASSLGLEGLYGYTF. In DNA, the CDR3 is TGTGCCAGCAGCCTAGGACTAGAGGGGTTATATGGCTACACCTTC.